This TCR beta chain appears in the sequencing data of a study of shared T cell receptors in the human thymus. The repertoire was sequenced with immunoSEQ multiplex PCR; TCRdb's copy has only in-frame clones and lacks some. The sample lists 450,000 to 650,000 clones; about four fifths were seen once. Germline V lookup: CDR1 SGHDN, CDR2 FVKESK. This CDR3 has 15 residues. V lost 3 bases to trimming and J lost 6 bases; unmatched junction nucleotides: 10. These data were likewise used in another study, on human thymus T cells. As that study records: Corrective surgery for congenital heart defects was being performed on the healthy Finnish infants who served as donors. Thymic resections from corrective heart surgery supplied the tissue.

Sequencing was carried out using thymocytes. The clonotype comes from a boy under three years old with a congenital heart defect. This chain links TRBV14 with TRBJ2-7, with 8 bases fitting TRBD2. The CDR3 DNA is TGTGCCAGCAGCCATACCGGGGGGGGCTCGACCGAGCAGTACTTC. This codes for CASSHTGGGSTEQYF.